The source of this TCR beta chain is a study of T cell changes during pregnancy in multiple sclerosis. V gave up 4 bases and J gave up 3 bases; unmatched junction bases: 5. This CDR3 has 17 amino acids. Germline V lookup: CDR1 SGHRS, CDR2 YFSETQ. Only in-frame clones appear in the TCRdb table, and some are missing; sequencing was by immunoSEQ multiplex PCR. The data hold around 51,000 clones, with 93% observed a single time. The TCR was taken from a female donor with multiple sclerosis, enrolled in a pregnancy study. The material was peripheral blood, obtained in the second trimester of pregnancy. The chain has TRBV5-1 and TRBJ2-3; 16 bases map to TRBD2. For the CDR3, the DNA is TGCGCCAGCAGCCTGGGACTAGCGGGAGGGCAGACAGATACGCAGTATTTT. It encodes CASSLGLAGGQTDTQYF. The full variable domain, its missing parts supplied by reference TRBV5-1 and TRBJ2-3, is KAGVTQTPRYLIKTRGQQVTLSCSPISGHRSVSWYQQTPGQGLQFLFEYFSETQRNKGNFPGRFSGRQFSNSRSEMNVSTLELGDSALYLCASSLGLAGGQTDTQYFGPGTRLTVL.